This T cell receptor (beta chain) was sequenced during a study of T cell repertoires in cytomegalovirus infection. This clonotype was counted at least ten times. TCRdb used MiXCR to reprocess the reads, holding one entry per CDR3 protein. The sample lists over 450,000 distinct CDR3 sequences; approximately 10% were seen once. Germline CDR1 and CDR2: SGHTA and FQGNSA. The CDR3 extends over 14 amino acids. With V trimmed by 1 base and J by 6 bases, 4 bases remained unmatched. The chain couples TRBV7-2 to TRBJ1-1; 8 bases are a match to TRBD1. This receptor was obtained from a human donor in good health (CMV status not recorded). Some clones in this sample may be carry-over from other donors' samples. The specimen was PBMCs. CDR3 nucleotides: TGTGCCAGCAGCTTAGTAGCAGGGGGCGCTGAAGCTTTCTTT. As protein: CASSLVAGGAEAFF.